The 3 T cell receptor beta chains presented below share a single source sample, sequenced in a study of Graves' ophthalmopathy and Graves' hyperthyroidism. RNA served as the template for amplifying TCR beta CDR3 regions. The first-round RT-PCR employed HTBI primers together with the Qiagen OneStep RT-PCR kit. A multiplex PCR was then performed as the second round. TCRdb processed the multiplex PCR reads anew with MiXCR; each CDR3 protein has one entry. The table lists more than 300,000 distinct CDR3 sequences, about a sixth of them singletons, with 2.4% in the top ten. Sequenced: peripheral blood. The source is an adult woman with stable Graves' hyperthyroidism.

This clonotype was found many times. The chain joins TRBV6-5 to TRBJ2-7; D unclear. This CDR3 comprises 17 residues. V lost 1 base and J lost 3, with 19 bases in between. The V gene's germline CDR1 is MNHEY and CDR2 SVGAGI. The CDR3 nucleotides read TGTGCCAGCAGTTACTTGGGCGGCAGCCCCCCTAACTACGAGCAGTACTTC. Its translation is CASSYLGGSPPNYEQYF.

This clonotype was seen a single time. This chain links TRBV7-8 with TRBJ2-5; 10 bases are shared with TRBD1. Germline V lookup: CDR1 SGHVS, CDR2 FQNEAQ. This CDR3 has 15 residues. Trimming at V came to 5 bases and at J to 4 bases, leaving 7 bases not matched to a gene. This CDR3 reads CASSPGTGVLETQYF. The DNA of the CDR3 is TGTGCCAGCAGCCCCGGGACAGGGGTTCTAGAGACCCAGTACTTC. The full variable domain, with the rest looked up from reference TRBV7-8 and TRBJ2-5, is GAGVSQSPRYKVAKRGQDVALRCDPISGHVSLFWYQQALGQGPEFLTYFQNEAQLDKSGLPSDRFFAERPEGSVSTLKIQRTQQEDSAVYLCASSPGTGVLETQYFGPGTRLLVL.

This clonotype has ten or more counts. DNA for the CDR3: TGTGCCAGCAGTTTACTCGGCATTAGCGGGAGTTTAGCGGCCTACGAGCAGTACTTC. This encodes CASSLLGISGSLAAYEQYF. V usage is TRBV28 and J usage is TRBJ2-7; 9 bases align to TRBD2. The germline CDR1 and CDR2 sequences are MDHEN and SYDVKM. The CDR3 is 19 residues long. The V gene end was trimmed by 2 bases and the J gene end by 2 bases; junction bases not matched to a gene: 16.